This TCR beta chain was found in a study of Ad26.COV2.S vaccination and SARS-CoV-2 variants. Study observations and caveats: Individuals receiving vaccine had higher spike-specific TCR breadth than placebo recipients did. Substantial post-vaccination breadth of spike-specific CD8+ and CD4+ T cell responses was reported. Measurement of non-spike TCR breadth gave similar results in vaccine and placebo recipients.

Produced via immunoSEQ multiplex PCR; TCRdb's table is partial and in-frame only. The data contain 350,000 to 450,000 clones, roughly 84% of them singletons. The treatment was: around 19 received Ad26.COV2.S at low or high dose, single or two shots; roughly 5 received placebo; per-sample allocation not given. Collection of the samples took place on day 63 after the first injection of vaccine or placebo. The study used a vaccine consisting of an Ad26 vector that expressed Wuhan-strain SARS-CoV-2 spike. On this clone itself: Its cognate antigen is unknown.

This material consisted of peripheral blood, taken in a trial of Ad26.COV2.S vaccine versus placebo. This TCR came from a person between 18 and 65 years old who received the Ad26.COV2.S COVID-19 vaccine or a placebo.

In DNA, the CDR3 is TGTGCCAGTATGGACCGTTCCTACGAGCAGTACTTC. Protein product: CASMDRSYEQYF. V gene TRBV19 combines with J gene TRBJ2-7, with D uncertain. The CDR3 runs to 12 residues. Per the germline V gene, CDR1 is LNHDA and CDR2 is SQIVND (reference sequence). Between the trimmed V and J ends, which lost 7 bases and 1 base, there was a span of 8 bases.